Only a few counts were recorded for the clone carrying this T cell receptor (beta chain). The data originate from a study of CD8+ T cells in alopecia areata. Reverse transcribed after extraction, RNA yielded cDNA as the sequencing template. Assay: immunoSEQ multiplex PCR; the TCRdb copy retains only in-frame clones and omits some. The table records approximately 58,000 clones, 44% of them present only once. Cell sorting on a FACSAria was used to separate CD4+ and CD8+ T cells from the PBMCs. The clonotype originates from a human donor with alopecia areata. Sequencing was done on a sample of NKG2D-low CD8+ T cells sorted from blood.

The CDR3 loop reads CASSSGTEKNIQYF. CDR3 nucleotide sequence: TGTGCCAGCAGCTCCGGGACAGAGAAAAACATTCAGTACTTC. V usage is TRBV7-2 and J usage is TRBJ2-4; 7 nucleotides align to TRBD1. V was pared by 4 bases and J by 4 bases, with 4 bases of the junction left unmatched. This CDR3 is built from 14 residues. CDR1 and CDR2 from the germline V gene are SGHTA and FQGNSA.